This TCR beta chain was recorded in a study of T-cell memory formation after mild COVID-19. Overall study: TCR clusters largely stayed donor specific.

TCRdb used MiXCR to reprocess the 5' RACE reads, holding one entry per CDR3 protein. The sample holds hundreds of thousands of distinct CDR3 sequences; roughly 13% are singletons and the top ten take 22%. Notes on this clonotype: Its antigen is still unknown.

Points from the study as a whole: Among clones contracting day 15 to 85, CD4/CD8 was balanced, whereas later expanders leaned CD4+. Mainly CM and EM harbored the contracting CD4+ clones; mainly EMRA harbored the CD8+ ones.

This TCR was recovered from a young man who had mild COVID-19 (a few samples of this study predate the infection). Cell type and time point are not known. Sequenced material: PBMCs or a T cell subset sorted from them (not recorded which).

CDR3 amino acids: CASSLYGSWGETQYF. For the CDR3, the DNA is TGCGCCAGCAGCTTGTACGGTTCGTGGGGAGAGACCCAGTACTTC. The rearrangement uses TRBV5-1 and TRBJ2-5, with D uncertain. Germline assignment: CDR1 SGHRS and CDR2 YFSETQ. V dropped 1 base and J dropped 4 bases, with 14 bases sitting between them. This CDR3 has 15 amino acids.